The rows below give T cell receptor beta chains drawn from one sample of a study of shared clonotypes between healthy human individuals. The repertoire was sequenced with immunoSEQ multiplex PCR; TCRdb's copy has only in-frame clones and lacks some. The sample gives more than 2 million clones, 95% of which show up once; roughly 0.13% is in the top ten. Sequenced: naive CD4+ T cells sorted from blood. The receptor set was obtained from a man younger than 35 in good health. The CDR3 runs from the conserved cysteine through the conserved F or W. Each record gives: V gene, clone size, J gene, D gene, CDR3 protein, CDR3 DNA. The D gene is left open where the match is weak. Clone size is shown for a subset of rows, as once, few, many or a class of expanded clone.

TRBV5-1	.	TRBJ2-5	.	CASSLNTGGETQYF	TGCGCCAGCAGCTTAAATACTGGAGGGGAGACCCAGTACTTC
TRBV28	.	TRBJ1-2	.	CASSPTQGDYGYTF	TGTGCCAGCAGTCCCACCCAGGGAGACTATGGCTACACCTTC
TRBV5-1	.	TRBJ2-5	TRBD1	CASSSGRDRGGETQYF	TGCGCCAGCAGCTCCGGACGGGACAGGGGAGGGGAGACCCAGTACTTC
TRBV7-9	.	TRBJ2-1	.	CASSLVRLRPGNEQFF	TGTGCCAGCAGCTTAGTCCGCCTGAGGCCCGGTAATGAGCAGTTCTTC
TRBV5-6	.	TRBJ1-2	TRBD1	CASSYHPGQLSPNYGYTF	TGTGCCAGCAGCTACCACCCGGGACAGCTTTCACCTAACTATGGCTACACCTTC
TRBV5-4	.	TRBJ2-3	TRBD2	CASSPLAGTDTQYF	TGTGCCAGCAGCCCACTAGCGGGGACAGATACGCAGTATTTT
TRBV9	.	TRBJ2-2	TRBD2	CASSSGTTNTGELFF	TGTGCCAGCAGTAGCGGGACTACCAACACCGGGGAGCTGTTTTTT
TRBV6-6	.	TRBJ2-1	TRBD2	CASSPTSGKGNEQFF	TGTGCCAGCAGCCCGACTAGCGGGAAGGGGAATGAGCAGTTCTTC
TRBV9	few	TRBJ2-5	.	CASSVQGTETQYF	TGTGCCAGCAGCGTACAGGGAACGGAGACCCAGTACTTC
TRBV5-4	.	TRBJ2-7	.	CASSSGTISYEQYF	TGTGCCAGCAGCTCGGGCACAATCTCCTACGAGCAGTACTTC
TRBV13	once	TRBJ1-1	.	CASSIIRGVAFF	TGTGCCAGCAGTATAATCCGTGGGGTAGCTTTCTTT
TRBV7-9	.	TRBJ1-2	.	CASSHAGGLNYGYTF	TGTGCCAGCAGCCATGCGGGGGGTCTAAACTATGGCTACACCTTC
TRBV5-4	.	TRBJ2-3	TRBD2	CASSLPGGSTDTQYF	TGTGCCAGCAGCTTGCCGGGAGGGAGCACAGATACGCAGTATTTT
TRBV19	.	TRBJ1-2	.	CASSIAREGGYTF	TGTGCCAGTAGTATAGCCCGGGAAGGAGGCTACACCTTC
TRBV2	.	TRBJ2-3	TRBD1	CASSEDRGSTDTQYF	TGTGCCAGCAGTGAAGACAGGGGAAGCACAGATACGCAGTATTTT
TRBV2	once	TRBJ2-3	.	CASTGFRADTQYF	TGTGCCAGCACAGGGTTTCGGGCAGATACGCAGTATTTT
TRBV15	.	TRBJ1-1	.	CATSRRTGYTEAFF	TGTGCCACCAGCAGAAGAACAGGGTACACTGAAGCTTTCTTT